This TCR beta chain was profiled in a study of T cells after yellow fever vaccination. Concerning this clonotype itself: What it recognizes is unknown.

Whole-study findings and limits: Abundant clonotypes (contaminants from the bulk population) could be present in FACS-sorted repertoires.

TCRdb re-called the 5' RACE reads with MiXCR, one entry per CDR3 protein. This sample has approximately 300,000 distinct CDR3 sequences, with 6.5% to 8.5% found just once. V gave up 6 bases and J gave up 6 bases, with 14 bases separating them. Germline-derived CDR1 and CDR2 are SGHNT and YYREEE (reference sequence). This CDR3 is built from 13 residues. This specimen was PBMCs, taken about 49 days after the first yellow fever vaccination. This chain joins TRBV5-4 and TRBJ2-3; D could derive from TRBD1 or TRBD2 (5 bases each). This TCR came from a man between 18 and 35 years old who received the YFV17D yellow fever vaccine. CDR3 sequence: CASTNQWGDTQYF. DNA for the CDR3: TGTGCCAGCACCAATCAATGGGGGGATACGCAGTATTTT.